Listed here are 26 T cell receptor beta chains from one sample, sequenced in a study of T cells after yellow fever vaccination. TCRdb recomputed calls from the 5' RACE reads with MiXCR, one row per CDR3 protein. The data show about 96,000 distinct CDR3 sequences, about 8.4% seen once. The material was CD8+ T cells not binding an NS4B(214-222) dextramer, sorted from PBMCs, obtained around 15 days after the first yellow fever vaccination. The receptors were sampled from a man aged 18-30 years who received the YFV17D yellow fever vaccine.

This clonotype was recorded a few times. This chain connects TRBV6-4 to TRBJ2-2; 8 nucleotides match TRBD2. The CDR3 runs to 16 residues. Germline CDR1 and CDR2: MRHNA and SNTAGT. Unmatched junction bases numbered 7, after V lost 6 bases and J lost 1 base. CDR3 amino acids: CASSSELAGNTGELFF. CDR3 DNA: TGTGCCAGCAGCTCTGAGCTAGCGGGGAACACCGGGGAGCTGTTTTTT.

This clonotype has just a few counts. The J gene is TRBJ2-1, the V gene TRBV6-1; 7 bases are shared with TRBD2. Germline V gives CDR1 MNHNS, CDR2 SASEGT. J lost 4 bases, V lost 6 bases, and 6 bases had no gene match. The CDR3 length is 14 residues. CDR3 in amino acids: CASSHGTTYNEQFF. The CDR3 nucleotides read TGTGCCAGCAGCCACGGGACTACGTACAATGAGCAGTTCTTC.

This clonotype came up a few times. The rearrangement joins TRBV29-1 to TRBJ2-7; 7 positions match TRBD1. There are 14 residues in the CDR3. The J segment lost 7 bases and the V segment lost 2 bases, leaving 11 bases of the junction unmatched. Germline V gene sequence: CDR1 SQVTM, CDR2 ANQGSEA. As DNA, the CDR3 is TGCAGCGTTGAATCCCGGGACAGTCGAAGGGAGCAGTACTTC. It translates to CSVESRDSRREQYF.

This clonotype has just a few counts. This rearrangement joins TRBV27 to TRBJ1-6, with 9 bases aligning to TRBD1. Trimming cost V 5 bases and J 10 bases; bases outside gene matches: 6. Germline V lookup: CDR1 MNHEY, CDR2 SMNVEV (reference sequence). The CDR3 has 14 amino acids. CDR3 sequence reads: CASSAGTGNSPLHF. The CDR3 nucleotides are TGTGCCAGCAGTGCAGGGACAGGGAACTCACCCCTCCACTTT.

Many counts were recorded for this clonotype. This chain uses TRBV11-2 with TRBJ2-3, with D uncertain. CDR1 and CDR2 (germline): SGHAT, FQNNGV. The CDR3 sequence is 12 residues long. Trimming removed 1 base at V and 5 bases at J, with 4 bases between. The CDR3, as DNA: TGTGCCAGCAGCTTAGCCGGAGATACGCAGTATTTT. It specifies CASSLAGDTQYF. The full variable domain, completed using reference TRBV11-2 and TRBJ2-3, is EAGVAQSPRYKIIEKRQSVAFWCNPISGHATLYWYQQILGQGPKLLIQFQNNGVVDDSQLPKDRFSAERLKGVDSTLKIQPAKLEDSAVYLCASSLAGDTQYFGPGTRLTVL.

The CDR3, as DNA: TGTGCCAGCAGCTTGCTAATCGGTTTTCCTGTTGAAAAACTGTTTTTT. This codes for CASSLLIGFPVEKLFF. The chain links TRBV5-8 to TRBJ1-4; no firm D call. V was clipped by 1 base and J by 7 bases, with 17 bases between them. The CDR3 is 16 residues long. Germline CDR1 and CDR2: SGHTS and YDEGEE.

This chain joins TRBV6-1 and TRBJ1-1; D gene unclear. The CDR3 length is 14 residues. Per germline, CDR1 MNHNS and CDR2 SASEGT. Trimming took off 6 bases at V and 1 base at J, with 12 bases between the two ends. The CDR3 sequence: CASSQGRGNTEAFF. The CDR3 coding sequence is TGTGCCAGCAGCCAAGGGCGTGGGAACACTGAAGCTTTCTTT.

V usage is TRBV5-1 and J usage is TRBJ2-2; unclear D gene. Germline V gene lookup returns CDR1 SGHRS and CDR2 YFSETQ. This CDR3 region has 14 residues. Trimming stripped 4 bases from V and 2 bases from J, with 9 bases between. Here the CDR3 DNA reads TGCGCCAGCAGCAGGTACATCAACACCGGGGAGCTGTTTTTT. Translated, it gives CASSRYINTGELFF.

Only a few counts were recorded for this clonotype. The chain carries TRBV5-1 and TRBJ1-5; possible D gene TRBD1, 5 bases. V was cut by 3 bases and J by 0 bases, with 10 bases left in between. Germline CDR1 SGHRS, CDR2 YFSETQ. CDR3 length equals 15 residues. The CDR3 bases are TGCGCCAGCAGCTCCGGGACGGATAGCAATCAGCCCCAGCATTTT. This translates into CASSSGTDSNQPQHF.

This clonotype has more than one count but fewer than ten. DNA of the CDR3: TGTGCCAGCAGTTACTCTGGATTGGAGAATGAGCAGTTCTTC. Its translation: CASSYSGLENEQFF. The V gene is TRBV6-5, the J gene TRBJ2-1; D is ambiguous. The V end was cut by 0 bases, the J end by 7 bases, with 10 bases between. Germline CDR1 reads MNHEY; CDR2 reads SVGAGI. The CDR3 runs 14 residues.

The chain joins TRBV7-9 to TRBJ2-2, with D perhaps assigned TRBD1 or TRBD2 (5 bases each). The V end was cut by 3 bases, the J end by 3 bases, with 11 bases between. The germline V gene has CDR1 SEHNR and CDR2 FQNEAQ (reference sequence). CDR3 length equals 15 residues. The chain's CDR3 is CASSFRGSDTGELFF. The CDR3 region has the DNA TGTGCCAGCAGCTTTCGGGGCTCGGACACCGGGGAGCTGTTTTTT.

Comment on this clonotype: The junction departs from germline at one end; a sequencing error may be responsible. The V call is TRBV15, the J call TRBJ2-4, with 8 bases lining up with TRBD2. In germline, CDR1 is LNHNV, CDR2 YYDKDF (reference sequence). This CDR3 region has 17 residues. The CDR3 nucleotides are TGTGCCAGCAGCAGAGATCGGGAGGGCCTGGCCAAAAACATTCAGTACTTC. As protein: CASSRDREGLAKNIQYF.

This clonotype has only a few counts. Here the CDR3 DNA reads TGTGCCAGCAGCTTCATCGGGGGGGAGCAGTACGTC. This encodes CASSFIGGEQYV. The chain recombines TRBV5-5 with TRBJ2-7, with 7 bases identical to TRBD2. Germline V gene lookup returns CDR1 SGHKS and CDR2 YYEKEE (reference sequence). The length of the CDR3 is 12 residues. V trimming: 2 bases; J trimming: 7 bases; junction bases outside the gene matches: 3.

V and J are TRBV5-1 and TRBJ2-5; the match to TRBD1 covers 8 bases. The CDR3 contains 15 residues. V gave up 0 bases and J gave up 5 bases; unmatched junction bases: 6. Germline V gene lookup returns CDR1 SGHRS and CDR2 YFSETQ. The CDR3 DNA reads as TGCGCCAGCAGCTTGGCAGGGGGCTTCAGGGAGACCCAGTACTTC. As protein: CASSLAGGFRETQYF.

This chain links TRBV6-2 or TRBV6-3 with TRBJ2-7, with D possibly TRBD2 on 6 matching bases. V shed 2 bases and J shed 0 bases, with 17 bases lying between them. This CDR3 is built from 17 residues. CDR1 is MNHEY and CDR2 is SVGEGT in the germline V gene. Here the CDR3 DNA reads TGTGCCAGCAGTTACCCAACTCGGGGGTCATCCTCCTACGAGCAGTACTTC. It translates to CASSYPTRGSSSYEQYF.

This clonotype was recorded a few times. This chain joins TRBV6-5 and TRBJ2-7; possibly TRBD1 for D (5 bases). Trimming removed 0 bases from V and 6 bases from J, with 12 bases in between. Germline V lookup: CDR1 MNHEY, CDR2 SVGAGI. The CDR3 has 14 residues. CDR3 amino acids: CASSYSLAGSEQYF. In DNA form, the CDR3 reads TGTGCCAGCAGTTACTCGCTGGCAGGGTCCGAGCAGTACTTC.

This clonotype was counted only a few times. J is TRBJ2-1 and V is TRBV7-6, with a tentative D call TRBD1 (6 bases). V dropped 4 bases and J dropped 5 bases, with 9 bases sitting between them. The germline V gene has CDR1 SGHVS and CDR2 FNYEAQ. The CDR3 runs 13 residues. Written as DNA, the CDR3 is TGTGCCAGCAGCTCGGGACATAACAATGAGCAGTTCTTC. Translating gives CASSSGHNNEQFF.

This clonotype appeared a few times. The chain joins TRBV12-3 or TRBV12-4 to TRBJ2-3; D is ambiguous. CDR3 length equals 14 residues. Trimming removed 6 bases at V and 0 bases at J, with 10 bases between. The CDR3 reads CASRTGLSTDTQYF. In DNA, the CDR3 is TGTGCCAGCAGAACGGGCCTGAGCACAGATACGCAGTATTTT.

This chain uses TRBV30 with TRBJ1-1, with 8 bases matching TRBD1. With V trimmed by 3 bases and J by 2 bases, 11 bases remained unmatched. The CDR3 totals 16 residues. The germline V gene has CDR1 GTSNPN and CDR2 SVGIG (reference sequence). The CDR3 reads CAWRDRVAWGNTEAFF. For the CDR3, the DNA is TGTGCCTGGAGGGACAGGGTGGCCTGGGGTAACACTGAAGCTTTCTTT.

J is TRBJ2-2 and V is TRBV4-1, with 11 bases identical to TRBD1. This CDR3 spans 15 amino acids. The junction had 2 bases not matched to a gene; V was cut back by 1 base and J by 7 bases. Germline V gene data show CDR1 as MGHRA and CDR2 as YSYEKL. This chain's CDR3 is CASSQGTGGSGELFF. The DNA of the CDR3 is TGCGCCAGCAGCCAAGGGACAGGGGGCAGCGGGGAGCTGTTTTTT.

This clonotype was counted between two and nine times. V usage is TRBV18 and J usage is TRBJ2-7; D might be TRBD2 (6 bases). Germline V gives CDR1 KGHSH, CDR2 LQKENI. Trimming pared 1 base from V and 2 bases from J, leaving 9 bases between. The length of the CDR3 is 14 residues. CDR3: CASSPRGEPYEQYF. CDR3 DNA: TGTGCCAGCTCACCACGGGGGGAGCCCTACGAGCAGTACTTC.

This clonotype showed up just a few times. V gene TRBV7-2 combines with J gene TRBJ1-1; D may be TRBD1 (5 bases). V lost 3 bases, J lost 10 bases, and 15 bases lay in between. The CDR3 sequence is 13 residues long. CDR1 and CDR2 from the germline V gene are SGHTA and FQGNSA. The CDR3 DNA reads TGTGCCAGCAGCTTCGCCGCAGGGTGGGGAGCTTTCTTT. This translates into CASSFAAGWGAFF.

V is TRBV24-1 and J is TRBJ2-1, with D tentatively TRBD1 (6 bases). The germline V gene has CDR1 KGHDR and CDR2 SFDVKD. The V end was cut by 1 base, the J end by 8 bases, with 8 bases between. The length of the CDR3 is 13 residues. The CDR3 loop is CATSDFEGDEQFF. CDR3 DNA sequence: TGTGCCACCAGTGATTTCGAGGGGGATGAGCAGTTCTTC.

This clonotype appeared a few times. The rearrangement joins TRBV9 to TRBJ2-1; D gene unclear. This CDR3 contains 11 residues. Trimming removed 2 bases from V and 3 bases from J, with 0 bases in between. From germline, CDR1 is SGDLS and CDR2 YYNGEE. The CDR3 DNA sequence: TGTGCCAGCAGCGTCTACAATGAGCAGTTCTTC. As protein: CASSVYNEQFF.

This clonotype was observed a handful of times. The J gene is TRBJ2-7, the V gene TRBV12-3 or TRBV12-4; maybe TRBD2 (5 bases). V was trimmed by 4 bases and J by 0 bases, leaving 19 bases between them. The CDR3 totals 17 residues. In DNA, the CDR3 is TGTGCCAGCAGTTCGACCATCGTTGGAGGCGCCTCCTACGAGCAGTACTTC. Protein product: CASSSTIVGGASYEQYF.

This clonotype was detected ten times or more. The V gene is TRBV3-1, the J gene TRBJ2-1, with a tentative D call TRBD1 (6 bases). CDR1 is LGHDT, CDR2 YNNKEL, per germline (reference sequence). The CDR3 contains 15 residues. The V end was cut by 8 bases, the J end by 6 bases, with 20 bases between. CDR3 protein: CASLSREEGGNEQFF. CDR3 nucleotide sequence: TGTGCCAGCCTTTCGAGGGAAGAAGGGGGCAATGAGCAGTTCTTC.